The clone carrying this TCR beta chain has a count of ten or more. Construction of the TCR beta libraries employed iRepertoire HTBI primers in conjunction with Arm-PCR of CDR3 regions. Original analysis: Identified across the samples were 62 TRBV segments and approximately 14 TRBJ segments. TCRdb independently ran MiXCR on the multiplex PCR reads; one entry per CDR3 protein. TCRdb, rather than the study authors, made the V and J calls. The sample records 300,000 or so distinct CDR3 sequences, about 20% being singletons. The data derive from a study of regulatory T cells in long-lasting Graves disease. Per germline, CDR1 SGHTA and CDR2 FQGNSA. The CDR3 has 14 amino acids. V was cut by 3 bases and J by 4 bases, with 12 bases left in between. Indicated time point: persistent/refractory GD, antithyroid drugs over 5 years with positive TRAb. Making the TCR library involved RNA that had been extracted from PBMCs. It was by American Thyroid Association guidelines that Graves' disease was diagnosed.

This sequence originates from a female donor with Graves disease. Sequencing was performed on peripheral blood mononuclear cells (PBMCs), taken when the disease was refractory, from a patient treated with antithyroid drugs. The chain uses TRBV7-2 and TRBJ1-2, with D perhaps matching TRBD1 (5 bases). The CDR3, as DNA: TGTGCCAGCAGCTTGGGGGGGTCCGTCTATGGCTACACCTTC. It encodes CASSLGGSVYGYTF.